Listed here are 25 T cell receptor beta chains from one sample, sequenced in a study of cytomegalovirus exposure and HLA in healthy donors. The primer mix had 60 Vbeta and 13 Jbeta primers. Only in-frame clones appear in the TCRdb table, and some are missing; sequencing was by immunoSEQ multiplex PCR. The repertoire holds 95,000 to 150,000 clones, with under 70% as singletons. Sequencing was performed on PBMCs. These TCRs come from a man aged 18 to 29 in good health and CMV-seronegative.

V is TRBV11-3 and J is TRBJ1-1; unclear D gene. This CDR3 is built from 16 residues. V was shortened by 5 bases and J by 1 base, with 17 bases between the two germline ends. Germline assignment: CDR1 SGHNT and CDR2 YENEEA. The CDR3, as DNA: TGTGCCAGCAGCCGAGTGGTCGGGAGCGGGAACACTGAAGCTTTCTTT. Translated, it gives CASSRVVGSGNTEAFF.

The rearrangement uses TRBV5-1 and TRBJ2-2; no clear D gene. Germline CDR1 is SGHRS and CDR2 is YFSETQ. Trimming stripped 5 bases from V and 3 bases from J, with 11 bases between. The CDR3 sequence is 14 residues long. CDR3 DNA sequence: TGCGCCAGCAGGATGAGGCCAGACACCGGGGAGCTGTTTTTT. It codes for CASRMRPDTGELFF.

This chain uses TRBV28 with TRBJ1-5; possible D gene TRBD1, 6 bases. The CDR3 loop spans 14 amino acids. V lost 1 base, J lost 6 bases, and 10 bases lay in between. CDR1 is MDHEN, CDR2 SYDVKM, per germline. The CDR3 coding sequence is TGTGCCAGCAGTTTATACAGGGTCGGTCAGCCCCAGCATTTT. It codes for CASSLYRVGQPQHF.

The chain joins TRBV29-1 to TRBJ2-5; no clear D gene. This CDR3 comprises 12 residues. V was trimmed by 4 bases and J by 5 bases, leaving 11 bases between them. CDR1 is SQVTM, CDR2 ANQGSEA, per germline. Here the CDR3 reads CSVALGRETQYF. The CDR3 DNA is TGCAGCGTTGCCCTCGGTCGGGAGACCCAGTACTTC.

This clone was observed once. The rearrangement joins TRBV6-6 to TRBJ2-1, with a possible D match to TRBD2 (7 bases). The V end was cut by 6 bases, the J end by 1 base, with 16 bases between. The CDR3 is made up of 16 amino acids. CDR1 and CDR2 (germline): MNHNY, SVGAGI (reference sequence). The CDR3 DNA reads as TGTGCCAGCAGGGGGGGCCTAGCGGCTTCCTACAATGAGCAGTTCTTC. This sequence encodes CASRGGLAASYNEQFF.

As for this clone: The junction does not match germline at one end; this may be a read error. The V call is TRBV27, the J call TRBJ1-2; 8 nucleotides line up with TRBD1. Germline CDR1 and CDR2: MNHEY and SMNVEV (reference sequence). The CDR3 has 14 residues. As DNA, the CDR3 is TGTGCCAGCAGTACGAATCAGGGGGCTGTTAAATACCCCTTC. This encodes CASSTNQGAVKYPF.

The V and J genes are TRBV6-1 and TRBJ1-5; no definite D call. V lost 4 bases, J lost 13 bases, and 11 bases lay in between. The CDR3 loop spans 11 amino acids. Germline V lookup: CDR1 MNHNS, CDR2 SASEGT. The CDR3 DNA reads TGTGCCAGCAGTGCCTCTCGCACACAGCATTTT. Its translation: CASSASRTQHF.

The chain combines TRBV9 with TRBJ2-1; 7 positions agree with TRBD2. The trim removed 0 bases at V and 5 bases at J, leaving 8 bases unmatched. The CDR3 totals 16 residues. Germline CDR1 is SGDLS and CDR2 is YYNGEE. In nucleotides, the CDR3 is TGTGCCAGCAGCGTAGTCCCCGGGACTATCAACAATGAGCAGTTCTTC. It encodes CASSVVPGTINNEQFF.

The genes are TRBV10-1 and TRBJ2-3, with D possibly matching TRBD1 (5 bases). This CDR3 has 11 amino acids. Trimming cost V 8 bases and J 4 bases, with 7 bases left between them. Per germline, CDR1 WNHNN and CDR2 SYGVQD (reference sequence). Here the CDR3 reads CASSTADTQYF. The CDR3 nucleotides are TGCGCCAGCTCGACAGCAGATACGCAGTATTTT.

In DNA form, the CDR3 reads TGTGCCAGCAGTGTTGCAGGGGTGGCCGGGGAGCTGTTTTTT. Encoded protein: CASSVAGVAGELFF. The rearrangement uses TRBV6-1 and TRBJ2-2; D is perhaps TRBD1 (6 bases). The CDR3 has 14 amino acids. V was cut by 4 bases and J by 6 bases, with 12 bases left in between. Germline CDR1 reads MNHNS; CDR2 reads SASEGT.

V is TRBV19 and J is TRBJ1-3, with D hard to call. CDR1 is LNHDA, CDR2 SQIVND, per germline (reference sequence). The V end lost 2 bases, the J end lost 4 bases, and 9 bases lay between the germline ends. The CDR3 spans 14 residues. The chain's CDR3 is CASSIPGSGNTIYF. CDR3 DNA: TGTGCCAGTAGTATACCGGGGTCCGGAAACACCATATATTTT.

This rearrangement joins TRBV6-6 to TRBJ1-1; D uncertain. The CDR3 totals 12 residues. Germline CDR1 and CDR2: MNHNY and SVGAGI (reference sequence). Between the trimmed V and J ends, which lost 1 base and 3 bases, there was a span of 3 bases. CDR3 region: CASSYLYTEAFF. The CDR3 DNA sequence: TGTGCCAGCAGTTACTTATACACTGAAGCTTTCTTT.

The CDR3 loop reads CASTNRGGSGSYEQYF. In nucleotides, the CDR3 is TGTGCCAGCACCAACCGGGGGGGTAGCGGATCCTACGAGCAGTACTTC. This chain uses TRBV6-6 with TRBJ2-7; 8 positions match TRBD2. This CDR3 has 16 amino acids. Germline trimming cut 7 bases from V and 1 base from J; bases unmatched to any gene: 12. The V gene's germline CDR1 is MNHNY and CDR2 SVGAGI (reference sequence).

This clone was found a few times. The CDR3 coding sequence is TGTGCCAGCAGCGCCACTAGCCCAGAGACCCAGTACTTC. Its translation is CASSATSPETQYF. The rearrangement joins TRBV5-4 to TRBJ2-5; perhaps TRBD2 as D (6 bases). The CDR3 runs 13 residues. Trimming cost V 4 bases and J 4 bases, with 11 bases left between them. From germline, CDR1 is SGHNT and CDR2 YYREEE (reference sequence).

V and J are TRBV28 and TRBJ2-3; TRBD2 aligns across 12 bases. The V segment lost 5 bases and the J segment 5 bases; nucleotides outside the gene matches: 5. There are 15 residues in the CDR3. Per germline, CDR1 MDHEN and CDR2 SYDVKM. DNA for the CDR3: TGTGCCAGCAGTACACCGGGACTAGCGGGAGATACGCAGTATTTT. The encoded protein is CASSTPGLAGDTQYF.

The chain is built from TRBV7-6 and TRBJ2-3; TRBD2 is a possible D gene (6 bases). Trimming removed 1 base from V and 2 bases from J, with 16 bases in between. Germline V CDR1 and CDR2: SGHVS, FNYEAQ. The CDR3 spans 17 residues. The CDR3 bases are TGTGCCAGCAGCTTAGAAACCGGGACTCTTCTCACAGATACGCAGTATTTT. Its translation is CASSLETGTLLTDTQYF.

The rearrangement links TRBV7-2 to TRBJ2-7; TRBD2 might be the D (5 bases). Germline V gives CDR1 SGHTA, CDR2 FQGNSA. CDR3 size: 15 residues. The V end was cut by 1 base, the J end by 0 bases, with 10 bases between. CDR3 nucleotides: TGTGCCAGCAGCTTAGGGCAAGCGGTCTCCTACGAGCAGTACTTC. Protein: CASSLGQAVSYEQYF.

A few counts support this clone. V and J are TRBV5-6 and TRBJ2-7; D uncertain. The germline CDR1 and CDR2 sequences are SGHDT and YYEEEE. The CDR3 extends over 13 amino acids. V was trimmed by 7 bases and J by 0 bases, leaving 11 bases between them. CDR3 DNA sequence: TGTGCCAGCCTGCGGTGGAGCTCCTACGAGCAGTACTTC. Amino acid sequence: CASLRWSSYEQYF.

DNA for the CDR3: TGTGCCATCAGTGAGTCGAGGGTCCCCCTAGCCAAAAACATTCAGTACTTC. This encodes CAISESRVPLAKNIQYF. The rearrangement uses TRBV10-3 and TRBJ2-4; tentative D call: TRBD2 (5 bases). The CDR3 extends over 17 amino acids. Trimming took 0 bases from V and 0 from J, leaving 12 bases between them. Germline CDR1 and CDR2: ENHRY and SYGVKD.

The rearrangement joins TRBV7-6 to TRBJ2-3, with 15 bases that match TRBD2. Trimming took 3 bases from V and 6 from J; bases not matched to a gene: 7. The length of the CDR3 is 17 residues. Germline CDR1 and CDR2: SGHVS and FNYEAQ. The DNA for the CDR3 is TGTGCCAGCAGCTTGATCTCCGGGACTAGCGGGGGGGATACGCAGTATTTT. It specifies CASSLISGTSGGDTQYF.

The genes are TRBV5-4 and TRBJ1-2; 8 bases fit TRBD1. Germline CDR1 SGHNT, CDR2 YYREEE (reference sequence). CDR3 length: 17 residues. V trimming: 3 bases; J trimming: 3 bases; junction bases outside the gene matches: 13. CDR3 in amino acids: CASSSGQGAWGDYGYTF. The CDR3 DNA reads TGTGCCAGCAGCTCTGGACAGGGCGCTTGGGGTGACTATGGCTACACCTTC.

V and J are TRBV6-6 and TRBJ2-5, with a weak D call TRBD1 (6 bases). The CDR3 sequence is 14 residues long. The germline V gene has CDR1 MNHNY and CDR2 SVGAGI (reference sequence). The V gene lost 2 bases and the J gene lost 5 bases, with 12 bases spanning the gap. The DNA of the CDR3 is TGTGCCAGCAGTTACGGGGGCAGTCGGGAGACCCAGTACTTC. Amino acids: CASSYGGSRETQYF.

This chain joins TRBV5-6 and TRBJ2-7, with D maybe TRBD1 (6 bases). This CDR3 is 15 amino acids long. Trimming shortened V by 4 bases and J by 4 bases, and 18 bases separated the two germline ends. Germline values: CDR1 SGHDT, CDR2 YYEEEE. This chain's CDR3 is CASSTWGTLGYEQYF. CDR3 bases: TGTGCCAGCAGCACATGGGGGACACTCGGGTACGAGCAGTACTTC.

The V and J genes are TRBV5-6 and TRBJ2-4, with a weak D call TRBD2 (7 bases). Germline V gene sequence: CDR1 SGHDT, CDR2 YYEEEE. V dropped 4 bases and J dropped 13 bases, with 18 bases sitting between them. The CDR3 spans 13 residues. DNA for the CDR3: TGTGCCAGCAGCCTTGGGAGGGGGGGGCTACAGTACTTC. Its translation is CASSLGRGGLQYF. The full variable domain, in which reference TRBV5-6 and TRBJ2-4 provide the parts outside the CDR3, is DAGVTQSPTHLIKTRGQQVTLRCSPKSGHDTVSWYQQALGQGPQFIFQYYEEEERQRGNFPDRFSGHQFPNYSSELNVNALLLGDSALYLCASSLGRGGLQYFGAGTRLSVL.

The genes are TRBV4-1 and TRBJ2-7; TRBD1 matches 8 bases. V shed 4 bases, J shed 4 bases, and the junction held 6 bases outside the gene matches. Per germline, CDR1 MGHRA and CDR2 YSYEKL. The CDR3 covers 14 residues. Here the CDR3 reads CASSLRTGTYEQYF. The CDR3 region has the DNA TGCGCCAGCAGCCTTCGGACAGGGACATACGAGCAGTACTTC.